A single sample is the source of the 25 T cell receptor beta chains below, sequenced in a study of blood T cells in healthy people across ages. Next came a second PCR, run for about 7 to 12 cycles, which used a sample-barcoded 5' primer along with a J-beta primer mix. TCRdb re-called the 5' RACE reads through MiXCR, storing one row per CDR3 protein. The sample holds about 1.6 million distinct CDR3 sequences; roughly 32% are singletons and the top ten take 11%. Sequencing was done on a sample of blood. The receptors come from a woman younger than 45 in good health.

With respect to this clonotype: Possible read error: a much larger clone is one base away. The chain couples TRBV7-9 to TRBJ1-2, with D unresolved. CDR3 length: 13 residues. Germline V gene data show CDR1 as SEHNR and CDR2 as FQNEAQ (reference sequence). This CDR3 is CASSLARNYDYTF. CDR3 bases: TGTGCCAGCAGCTTAGCGCGGAACTATGACTACACCTTC.

The rearrangement links TRBV6-6 to TRBJ2-1; maybe TRBD2 (5 bases). The CDR3 sequence is 13 residues long. The germline V and J ends were trimmed by 2 bases and 6 bases, with 8 bases remaining between them. Germline V gene sequence: CDR1 MNHNY, CDR2 SVGAGI (reference sequence). The chain's CDR3 is CASSYVGANEQFF. CDR3 DNA sequence: TGTGCCAGCAGTTACGTGGGAGCCAATGAGCAGTTCTTC.

This clonotype has only a few counts. The V gene is TRBV20-1, the J gene TRBJ2-7; 8 nucleotides align to TRBD1. Trimming removed 3 bases from V and 6 bases from J; junction bases left unmatched: 16. CDR3 length: 16 amino acids. The V gene's germline CDR1 is DFQATT and CDR2 SNEGSKA (reference sequence). DNA of the CDR3: TGCAGTGCTAGTCCCCTTGGACAGGGATCGTTTTCCGAGCAGTACTTC. It specifies CSASPLGQGSFSEQYF.

This clonotype has a handful of counts. This chain links TRBV20-1 with TRBJ2-3; D gene uncertain. Between the trimmed V and J ends, which lost 5 bases and 7 bases, there was a span of 19 bases. The germline V gene has CDR1 DFQATT and CDR2 SNEGSKA (reference sequence). The CDR3 contains 14 residues. In nucleotides, the CDR3 is TGCAGTGCTCCGGGTCCAGAGGCAATATATACGCAGTATTTT. It is translated as CSAPGPEAIYTQYF.

The rearrangement links TRBV24-1 to TRBJ2-1; tentatively, D is TRBD2 (7 bases). Trimming removed 4 bases at V and 8 bases at J, with 23 bases between. This CDR3 is built from 17 residues. In germline, CDR1 is KGHDR, CDR2 SFDVKD. The CDR3 nucleotides read TGTGCCACCAGTGACCCGTTTTCGCGGGGGCCTGGGGATGAGCAGTTCTTC. Translated, it gives CATSDPFSRGPGDEQFF.

The gene calls are TRBV28 and TRBJ2-1; the D call may be TRBD1 or TRBD2 (5 bases each). CDR3 length: 15 amino acids. Trimming shortened V by 7 bases and J by 0 bases, and 13 bases separated the two germline ends. CDR1 and CDR2 from the germline V gene are MDHEN and SYDVKM. CDR3 nucleotides: TGTGCCAGCACCCCGAGGGGCGCCTCCTACAATGAGCAGTTCTTC. Its protein is CASTPRGASYNEQFF.

This clonotype was detected ten times or more. The chain recombines TRBV7-7 with TRBJ2-3; TRBD1 might be the D (6 bases). Germline lookup yields CDR1 SSHAT and CDR2 FNYEAQ (reference sequence). Trimming removed 2 bases from V and 6 bases from J, with 9 bases in between. The CDR3 runs to 13 residues. The CDR3 sequence: CASSLRQGDTQYF. As DNA, the CDR3 is TGTGCCAGCAGCTTACGCCAGGGGGATACGCAGTATTTT.

As concerns this clonotype: A read error may explain this, as a much larger clone is one base away. The V call is TRBV5-1, the J call TRBJ2-7; 8 bases map to TRBD1. The CDR3 length is 13 residues. CDR1 is SGHRS and CDR2 is YFSETQ in the germline V gene. The CDR3 spells CASSWTGLDERYF. The DNA for the CDR3 is TGCGCCAGCAGCTGGACAGGGTTGGACGAGCGGTACTTC.

This chain uses TRBV5-1 with TRBJ2-5; 10 nucleotides line up with TRBD2. This CDR3 has 17 residues. V shed 6 bases, J shed 2 bases, and the junction held 13 bases outside the gene matches. The germline V gene has CDR1 SGHRS and CDR2 YFSETQ. CDR3 in DNA: TGCGCCAGCACCCCACAGCGGGGGGGGACCTTTCAAGAGACCCAGTACTTC. Protein: CASTPQRGGTFQETQYF.

The chain is built from TRBV24-1 and TRBJ2-1; 12 nucleotides agree with TRBD2. V was clipped by 2 bases and J by 4 bases; unmatched bases: 2. The germline CDR1 and CDR2 sequences are KGHDR and SFDVKD. CDR3 length: 16 amino acids. CDR3 sequence: CATSDSLAGGYNEQFF. CDR3 bases: TGTGCCACCAGTGATTCCCTAGCGGGGGGGTACAATGAGCAGTTCTTC.

This chain connects TRBV6-1 to TRBJ1-1, with D tentatively TRBD1 (6 bases). V was cut by 7 bases and J by 2 bases, with 14 bases left in between. In germline, CDR1 is MNHNS, CDR2 SASEGT. There are 14 residues in the CDR3. The DNA for the CDR3 is TGTGCCAGCACCCAAGGGGGACACAACACTGAAGCTTTCTTT. Protein: CASTQGGHNTEAFF.

The V gene is TRBV4-1, the J gene TRBJ2-4; no firm D call. V was pared by 3 bases and J by 0 bases, with 15 bases between. Germline lookup yields CDR1 MGHRA and CDR2 YSYEKL. This CDR3 has 17 residues. The CDR3 DNA is TGCGCCAGCAGCCAGGGGATGGGTGCAGGAGCCAAAAACATTCAGTACTTC. Translation: CASSQGMGAGAKNIQYF.

This clonotype turned up a few times. The CDR3 sequence: CASSLGTSGINNEQFF. The CDR3 bases are TGCGCCAGCAGCTTAGGGACTAGCGGAATCAACAATGAGCAGTTCTTC. The chain has TRBV5-1 and TRBJ2-1, with 11 bases identical to TRBD2. CDR1 is SGHRS, CDR2 YFSETQ, per germline. This CDR3 has 16 amino acids. J was trimmed by 5 bases and V by 2 bases; bases with no gene match: 6.

The J gene is TRBJ2-7, the V gene TRBV5-1, with 8 bases lining up with TRBD2. The J call may not be correct, given that the DNA end is closer to TRBJ2-5. The CDR3 extends over 15 amino acids. Germline-derived CDR1 and CDR2 are SGHRS and YFSETQ. The CDR3 reads CASGTSGKRGETQYF. Here the CDR3 DNA reads TGCGCCAGCGGAACTAGCGGAAAAAGGGGAGAGACCCAGTACTTC.

About this clonotype: Its ends do not fully match the called genes, so a read error is possible. The rearrangement links TRBV5-6 to TRBJ2-5; 8 bases are shared with TRBD1. This CDR3 is 14 amino acids long. Looked up from germline, CDR1 is SGHDT and CDR2 is YYEEEE. The CDR3 loop reads CASSQGARRESQYF. In DNA, the CDR3 is TGTGCCAGCAGCCAGGGGGCTCGGAGAGAGTCCCAGTACTTC.

This clonotype came up a few times. The chain has TRBV5-5 and TRBJ1-5; no clear D gene. The CDR3 runs 15 residues. CDR1 is SGHKS and CDR2 is YYEKEE in the germline V gene (reference sequence). The V gene lost 6 bases and the J gene lost 1 base, with 14 bases spanning the gap. The CDR3 is CASTRTGESNQPQHF. In DNA form, the CDR3 reads TGTGCCAGCACCAGGACGGGTGAGAGCAATCAGCCCCAGCATTTT.

This chain joins TRBV7-3 and TRBJ2-7; 11 nucleotides align to TRBD2. Germline loops: CDR1 SGHTA, CDR2 FQGTGA. V was pared by 10 bases and J by 1 base, with 12 bases of the junction left unmatched. This CDR3 has 16 amino acids. CDR3 in DNA: TGTGCCAAGGGAGGTAGCGGGGGGGTGTTTTCCTACGAGCAGTACTTC. It encodes CAKGGSGGVFSYEQYF.

This clonotype was observed a few times. The chain combines TRBV28 with TRBJ1-4, with D possibly matching TRBD1 (6 bases). Deletions cut 6 bases from V and 8 bases from J, with 16 bases between. There are 14 residues in the CDR3. Germline V gene lookup returns CDR1 MDHEN and CDR2 SYDVKM. The CDR3 loop reads CASSRDRFWEKLFF. DNA for the CDR3: TGTGCCAGCAGCCGAGACAGGTTTTGGGAAAAACTGTTTTTT.

V is TRBV27 and J is TRBJ2-7, with 14 bases matching TRBD2. The germline gives CDR1 MNHEY, CDR2 SMNVEV (reference sequence). This CDR3 region has 17 residues. The junction had 8 bases not matched to a gene; V was cut back by 5 bases and J by 2 bases. The CDR3 DNA is TGTGCCAGCAGTCAGGGACTAGCGGGAGCTTTAGCCTACGAGCAGTACTTC. Protein product: CASSQGLAGALAYEQYF.

V and J are TRBV11-2 and TRBJ2-1; D gene unclear. V gave up 5 bases and J gave up 6 bases, with 17 bases separating them. CDR1 is SGHAT, CDR2 FQNNGV, per germline. The CDR3 consists of 15 residues. CDR3 region: CASSPGPRNRNEQFF. CDR3 DNA sequence: TGTGCCAGCAGCCCAGGCCCCAGAAACCGCAATGAGCAGTTCTTC. Supplemented by reference TRBV11-2 and TRBJ2-1, the full variable domain reads EAGVAQSPRYKIIEKRQSVAFWCNPISGHATLYWYQQILGQGPKLLIQFQNNGVVDDSQLPKDRFSAERLKGVDSTLKIQPAKLEDSAVYLCASSPGPRNRNEQFFGPGTRLTVL.

This clonotype was seen a few times. The rearrangement joins TRBV20-1 to TRBJ2-3, with D perhaps TRBD1 (6 bases). CDR1 is DFQATT, CDR2 SNEGSKA, per germline (reference sequence). This CDR3 is 15 amino acids long. Trimming cost V 3 bases and J 1 base, with 14 bases left between them. This chain's CDR3 is CSARRQVLRTDTQYF. The CDR3 DNA reads as TGCAGTGCTAGGCGACAGGTACTTCGCACAGATACGCAGTATTTT.

This clonotype occurred once. The chain employs TRBV25-1 and TRBJ1-1; D ambiguous. V dropped 5 bases and J dropped 0 bases, with 16 bases sitting between them. This CDR3 comprises 16 residues. Germline assignment: CDR1 MGHDK and CDR2 SYGVNS. CDR3 in DNA: TGTGCCAGCAGTACCTTCGGCGCAGCGGTGAACACTGAAGCTTTCTTT. This gives the protein CASSTFGAAVNTEAFF.

Note on this clonotype: One end of the junction does not line up with germline, which may come from a read error. The chain has TRBV20-1 and TRBJ1-2; maybe TRBD1 (6 bases). The germline CDR1 and CDR2 sequences are DFQATT and SNEGSKA (reference sequence). The length of the CDR3 is 13 residues. CDR3 protein: CGAIIGGNYGYTF. CDR3 coding DNA: TGCGGTGCCATAATAGGGGGGAACTATGGCTACACCTTC.

This clonotype was seen ten or more times. The genes are TRBV29-1 and TRBJ2-7, with D perhaps matching TRBD1 (6 bases). The CDR3 extends over 13 amino acids. Germline-derived CDR1 and CDR2 are SQVTM and ANQGSEA. V was cut by 5 bases and J by 0 bases, with 11 bases left in between. The CDR3, as DNA: TGCAGCGTTCGATGGACAGACTCCTACGAGCAGTACTTC. Translating it yields CSVRWTDSYEQYF.

The V and J genes are TRBV20-1 and TRBJ2-3; 14 bases align to TRBD2. There are 16 residues in the CDR3. CDR1 is DFQATT and CDR2 is SNEGSKA in the germline V gene (reference sequence). The V segment lost 6 bases and the J segment 4 bases; nucleotides outside the gene matches: 9. CDR3 protein: CSATGTSGGSADTQYF. For the CDR3, the DNA is TGCAGTGCAACCGGGACTAGCGGGGGCAGCGCAGATACGCAGTATTTT.